This is a list of T cell receptor beta chains from one sample in a study of CD8 T cells in ankylosing spondylitis. TCRdb itself ran the 5' RACE reads through MiXCR, one entry per CDR3 protein. The sample has about 150,000 distinct CDR3 sequences; about an eighth are singletons. Sequencing was carried out using blood, either unsorted or a sorted T cell fraction (not recorded which). These receptors were obtained from a female donor with ankylosing spondylitis or in good health (not recorded which). The CDR3 runs from the conserved cysteine through the conserved F or W. D genes are given only for firm matches. Rows may omit the clone size; those that give it use once, few, many or a size class.

V gene	D gene	J gene	clone size	CDR3 protein
TRBV28	NA	TRBJ1-3	many	CASSLWGVSGNTIYF
TRBV29-1	TRBD1	TRBJ1-1	many	CSAWDSMNTEAFF
TRBV5-1	NA	TRBJ2-1	many	CASSFQSSYNEQFF
TRBV6-1	NA	TRBJ2-1	many	CASRSGSSYNEQFF
TRBV28	TRBD1	TRBJ2-5	NA	CASSSIATGEETQYF
TRBV5-6	TRBD1	TRBJ1-2	many	CASSRPGTGFGNYGYTF
TRBV5-6	NA	TRBJ2-7	many	CASSLTGGGAYEQYF
TRBV20-1	NA	TRBJ2-3	many	CSARLSTDTQYF
TRBV5-1	TRBD2	TRBJ2-7	NA	CASSLGGRALGEQYF
TRBV7-2	NA	TRBJ2-1	many	CASSLGSPTNNEQFF
TRBV19	NA	TRBJ1-1	few	CASSTGPMNTEAFF
TRBV5-1	TRBD2	TRBJ2-3	few	CASSGPGLAGADTQYF
TRBV20-1	NA	TRBJ1-2	many	CSARSSYGYTF
TRBV5-6	NA	TRBJ1-1	many	CASSFLSNKNTEAFF
TRBV12-3/TRBV12-4	NA	TRBJ2-5	many	CASLRETQYF
TRBV2	NA	TRBJ2-1	few	CASTNQARGRHNEQFF
TRBV6-5	NA	TRBJ2-1	many	CASSYQGHPQGEQFF
TRBV20-1	NA	TRBJ2-2	many	CSARPDKPWTGELFF
TRBV25-1	NA	TRBJ1-5	NA	CASSDGGDGQPQHF
TRBV19	NA	TRBJ1-2	many	CASSPRGNYGYTF
TRBV18	TRBD2	TRBJ2-5	many	CASSLPSGDFQETQYF
TRBV20-1	NA	TRBJ2-7	many	CSASLGWALGTYEQYF
TRBV20-1	TRBD2	TRBJ2-7	many	CSARVGLVSSYEQYF
TRBV9	NA	TRBJ2-5	NA	CTSSVTGGPYQETQYF
TRBV5-1	TRBD1	TRBJ2-3	many	CASSLGTGGDTQYF
TRBV11-1	TRBD1	TRBJ1-1	few	CASSPGQGEDTEAFF
TRBV20-1	NA	TRBJ1-2	NA	CSQSREGGYTF
TRBV5-1	NA	TRBJ1-2	many	CASRTENYGYTF
TRBV5-6	NA	TRBJ1-5	NA	CASSLSWGNQPQHF
TRBV12-3/TRBV12-4	NA	TRBJ1-4	many	CASSFGLGLRDEKLFF
TRBV14	TRBD2	TRBJ2-1	many	CASSQAKLAESSYNEQFF
TRBV20-1	TRBD2	TRBJ2-3	many	CSARIAGGPDTQYF
TRBV28	TRBD1	TRBJ2-7	few	CASSRPGTGDYEQYF
TRBV27	NA	TRBJ2-3	many	CASTSSEFYTDTQYF
TRBV5-1	NA	TRBJ2-3	many	CASSSDRQNTQYF
TRBV29-1	TRBD2	TRBJ2-3	many	CSVQSGRAADTQYF
TRBV5-1	TRBD1	TRBJ1-2	many	CASSPGNTGGDGYTF
TRBV5-6	NA	TRBJ1-2	many	CASSPTGIYGYTF
TRBV5-1	NA	TRBJ1-1	many	CASSLDRLNTEAFF
TRBV3-1	NA	TRBJ2-3	many	CASSLMGTRGPDTQYF
TRBV2	NA	TRBJ1-6	many	CASARGGNSPLHF
TRBV3-1	TRBD1	TRBJ1-1	many	CASSQVETGGYTEAFF
TRBV2	NA	TRBJ2-1	many	CASSYAGEQFF
TRBV20-1	NA	TRBJ1-5	many	CSARSRPGSNQPQHF
TRBV4-1	NA	TRBJ2-4	few	CASSQADSLAKNIQYF
TRBV18	NA	TRBJ1-2	few	CASSPPGTYGYTF